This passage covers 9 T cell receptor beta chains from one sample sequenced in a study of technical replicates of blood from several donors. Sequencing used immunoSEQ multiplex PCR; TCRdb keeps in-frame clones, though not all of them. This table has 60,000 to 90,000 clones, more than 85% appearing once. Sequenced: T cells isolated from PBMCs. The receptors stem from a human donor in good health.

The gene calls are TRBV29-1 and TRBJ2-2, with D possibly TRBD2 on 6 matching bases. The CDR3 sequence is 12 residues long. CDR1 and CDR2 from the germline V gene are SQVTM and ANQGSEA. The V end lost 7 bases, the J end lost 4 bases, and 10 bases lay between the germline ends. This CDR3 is CSERDSTGELFF. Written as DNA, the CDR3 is TGCAGCGAAAGGGACTCCACCGGGGAGCTGTTTTTT.

DNA of the CDR3: TGTGCCAGCAGCTTGGCTGCTAGCGGGAACACCGGGGAGCTGTTTTTT. Encoded protein: CASSLAASGNTGELFF. This sequence joins TRBV5-4 and TRBJ2-2; TRBD2 aligns across 7 bases. There are 16 residues in the CDR3. In germline, CDR1 is SGHNT, CDR2 YYREEE (reference sequence). J lost 1 base, V lost 0 bases, and 3 bases had no gene match.

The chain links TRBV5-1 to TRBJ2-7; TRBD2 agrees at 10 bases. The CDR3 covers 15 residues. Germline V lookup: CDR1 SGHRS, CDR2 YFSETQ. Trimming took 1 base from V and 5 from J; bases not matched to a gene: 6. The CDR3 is CASSLYPGTSDEQYF. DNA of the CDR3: TGCGCCAGCAGCTTGTACCCCGGGACTAGCGACGAGCAGTACTTC. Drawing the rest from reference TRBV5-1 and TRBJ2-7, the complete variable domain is KAGVTQTPRYLIKTRGQQVTLSCSPISGHRSVSWYQQTPGQGLQFLFEYFSETQRNKGNFPGRFSGRQFSNSRSEMNVSTLELGDSALYLCASSLYPGTSDEQYFGPGTRLTVT.

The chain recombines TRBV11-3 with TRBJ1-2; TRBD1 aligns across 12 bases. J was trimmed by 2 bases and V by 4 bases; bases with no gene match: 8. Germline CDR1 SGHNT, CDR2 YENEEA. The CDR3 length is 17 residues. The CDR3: CASSSRDRGLGNYGYTF. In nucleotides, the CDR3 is TGTGCCAGCAGCTCGCGGGACAGGGGGCTGGGAAACTATGGCTACACCTTC.

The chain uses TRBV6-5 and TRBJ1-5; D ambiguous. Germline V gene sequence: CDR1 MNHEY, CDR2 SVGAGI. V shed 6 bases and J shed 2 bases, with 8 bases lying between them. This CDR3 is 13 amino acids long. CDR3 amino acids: CASSNRGNQPQHF. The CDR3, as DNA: TGTGCCAGCAGCAACCGGGGCAATCAGCCCCAGCATTTT.

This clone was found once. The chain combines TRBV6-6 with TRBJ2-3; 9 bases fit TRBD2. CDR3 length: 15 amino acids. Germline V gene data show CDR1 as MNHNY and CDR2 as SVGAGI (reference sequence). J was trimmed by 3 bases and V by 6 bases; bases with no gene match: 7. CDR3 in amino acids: CASSQAGGPTDTQYF. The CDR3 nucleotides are TGTGCCAGCAGCCAGGCGGGGGGGCCGACAGATACGCAGTATTTT.

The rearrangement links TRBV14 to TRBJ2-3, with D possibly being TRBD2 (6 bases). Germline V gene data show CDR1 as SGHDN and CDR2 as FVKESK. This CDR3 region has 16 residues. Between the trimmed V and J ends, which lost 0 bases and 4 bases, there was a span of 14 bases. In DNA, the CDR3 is TGTGCCAGCAGCCAAGATTATCGGGACTCGGCAGATACGCAGTATTTT. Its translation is CASSQDYRDSADTQYF. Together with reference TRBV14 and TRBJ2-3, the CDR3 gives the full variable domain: EAGVTQFPSHSVIEKGQTVTLRCDPISGHDNLYWYRRVMGKEIKFLLHFVKESKQDESGMPNNRFLAERTGGTYSTLKVQPAELEDSGVYFCASSQDYRDSADTQYFGPGTRLTVL.

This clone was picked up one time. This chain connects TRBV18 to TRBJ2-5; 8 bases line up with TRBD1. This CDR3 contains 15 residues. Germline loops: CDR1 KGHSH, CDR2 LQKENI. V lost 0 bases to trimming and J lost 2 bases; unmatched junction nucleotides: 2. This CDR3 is CASSPPDRAQETQYF. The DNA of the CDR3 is TGTGCCAGCTCACCACCGGACAGGGCGCAAGAGACCCAGTACTTC.

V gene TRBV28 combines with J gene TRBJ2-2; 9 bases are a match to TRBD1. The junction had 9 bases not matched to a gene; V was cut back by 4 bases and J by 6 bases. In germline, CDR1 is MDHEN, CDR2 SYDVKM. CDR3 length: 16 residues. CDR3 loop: CASSSPGTGRAGELFF. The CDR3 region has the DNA TGTGCCAGCAGTTCCCCCGGGACAGGGAGGGCCGGGGAGCTGTTTTTT.